The 22 T cell receptor beta chains presented below share a single source sample, sequenced in a study of shared clonotypes between healthy human individuals. Using immunoSEQ multiplex PCR, the repertoire was profiled, and TCRdb retains in-frame clones only, with some absent. The data show some 2 million clones, about 95% seen once. In the naive CD8 group, cells lacked CD45RO and were positively selected for CCR7, so terminally differentiated effector memory CD45RA+ cells were left out. Sequencing used naive CD8+ T cells sorted from blood. These receptors were taken from a man between 18 and 29 years old in good health.

Points on this clone: The limits of the CDR3 on the DNA are not certain, so only TCRdb's listed CDR3 is given. The sample has other DNA sequences that encode this CDR3 too. V gene TRBV27 combines with J gene TRBJ2-5. CDR1 and CDR2 (germline): MNHEY, SMNVEV (reference sequence). Termini included, the CDR3 measures 11 amino acids. CDR3 region: CASSFLETQYF.

The chain carries TRBV5-6 and TRBJ2-5, with D possibly being TRBD1 or TRBD2 (6 bases each). Trimming removed 2 bases from V and 3 bases from J, with 14 bases in between. CDR1 and CDR2 (germline): SGHDT, YYEEEE. This CDR3 has 15 residues. Here the CDR3 reads CASSFWGAGEETQYF. The CDR3 nucleotides are TGTGCCAGCAGCTTTTGGGGGGCTGGGGAAGAGACCCAGTACTTC.

This sequence joins TRBV19 and TRBJ1-2; 11 bases are a match to TRBD1. There are 17 residues in the CDR3. Unmatched junction bases numbered 14, after V lost 5 bases and J lost 6 bases. Germline assignment: CDR1 LNHDA and CDR2 SQIVND (reference sequence). The CDR3: CASSSQPDRGLTDGYTF. The CDR3 DNA follows: TGTGCCAGTAGTTCCCAACCGGACAGGGGGCTAACGGATGGCTACACCTTC.

The V call is TRBV27, the J call TRBJ1-2; 8 bases agree with TRBD1. Germline CDR1 and CDR2: MNHEY and SMNVEV (reference sequence). With V trimmed by 5 bases and J by 8 bases, 4 bases remained unmatched. This CDR3 contains 12 residues. The chain's CDR3 is CASSMTGVGYTF. The CDR3 bases are TGTGCCAGCAGTATGACAGGGGTCGGCTACACCTTC.

This clone appeared a single time. The rearrangement links TRBV7-9 to TRBJ2-5; TRBD2 aligns across 11 bases. The length of the CDR3 is 16 residues. Per the germline V gene, CDR1 is SEHNR and CDR2 is FQNEAQ (reference sequence). Unmatched junction bases numbered 6, after V lost 5 bases and J lost 1 base. The CDR3 reads CASSPLSGRVQETQYF. CDR3 in DNA: TGTGCCAGCAGCCCCCTTAGCGGGAGGGTCCAAGAGACCCAGTACTTC.

The rearrangement uses TRBV11-2 and TRBJ2-2; weak D call: TRBD1 (6 bases). The CDR3 length is 16 residues. Trimming took off 1 base at V and 4 bases at J, with 13 bases between the two ends. From germline, CDR1 is SGHAT and CDR2 FQNNGV. The DNA of the CDR3 is TGTGCCAGCAGCTTAGCCCTCGGACAGATCACCGGGGAGCTGTTTTTT. Its protein is CASSLALGQITGELFF.

In regard to this clone: Other DNA sequences in the sample encode the same CDR3. The chain links TRBV10-3 to TRBJ2-7; no reliable D call. CDR3 length: 9 residues. Trimming took off 8 bases at V and 3 bases at J, with 2 bases between the two ends. Looked up from germline, CDR1 is ENHRY and CDR2 is SYGVKD. CDR3 in DNA: TGTGCCATCGGCTACGAGCAGTACTTC. Translation gives CAIGYEQYF.

J is TRBJ2-5 and V is TRBV12-2; TRBD2 was called by the table and not checked on the DNA. TRBV12-2 is marked as a pseudogene. CDR3 length equals 18 residues. For the CDR3, the DNA is TGTGCAAGTCGCTTAGTAGTAATTCGCGGGAGGCGCCAAGAGACCCAGTACTTC. Encoded protein: CASRLVVIRGRRQETQYF.

The rearrangement links TRBV7-9 to TRBJ2-6; no firm D call. Trimming took 1 base from V and 10 from J, leaving 5 bases between them. CDR1 SEHNR and CDR2 FQNEAQ come from the germline V gene (reference sequence). The length of the CDR3 is 12 residues. CDR3 sequence reads: CASSLGGNVLTF. In DNA form, the CDR3 reads TGTGCCAGCAGCTTAGGAGGTAACGTCCTGACTTTC.

The chain combines TRBV4-1 with TRBJ2-7; 9 nucleotides agree with TRBD1. With V trimmed by 4 bases and J by 5 bases, 6 bases remained unmatched. The CDR3 consists of 14 residues. Germline V gives CDR1 MGHRA, CDR2 YSYEKL. The CDR3 protein is CASSLGQGFNEQYF. CDR3 DNA sequence: TGCGCCAGCAGCCTCGGACAGGGGTTCAACGAGCAGTACTTC.

As for this clone: Other DNA sequences in the same sample also yield this CDR3. The J gene is TRBJ2-5, the V gene TRBV4-1; D gene ambiguous. Deletions cut 1 base from V and 4 bases from J, with 10 bases between. The CDR3 is 14 residues long. CDR1 MGHRA and CDR2 YSYEKL come from the germline V gene. CDR3 nucleotide sequence: TGCGCCAGCAGCCAAGTATTAGGGTCAGAGACCCAGTACTTC. This encodes CASSQVLGSETQYF.

V gene TRBV6-5 combines with J gene TRBJ2-3; D not resolved. Per germline, CDR1 MNHEY and CDR2 SVGAGI. The CDR3 is 13 amino acids. The ends were cut back, 7 bases at V and 2 bases at J, with 10 bases in the middle. The CDR3 region has the DNA TGTGCCAGCACCCTCGCCCCCACAGATACGCAGTATTTT. Its translation: CASTLAPTDTQYF.

The chain has TRBV7-9 and TRBJ2-1; 10 positions match TRBD2. CDR3 size: 15 residues. Germline trimming cut 4 bases from V and 9 bases from J; bases unmatched to any gene: 9. CDR1 is SEHNR, CDR2 FQNEAQ, per germline (reference sequence). The CDR3 nucleotides read TGTGCCAGCAGCTCACCCGGGGCTAGCGGGGGTGAGCAGTTCTTC. It codes for CASSSPGASGGEQFF.

The rearrangement joins TRBV20-1 to TRBJ1-2; no firm D call. Trimming took off 5 bases at V and 8 bases at J, with 9 bases between the two ends. Germline V gene data show CDR1 as DFQATT and CDR2 as SNEGSKA (reference sequence). The CDR3 covers 10 residues. In DNA form, the CDR3 reads TGCAGTGCTGTGGGGTCGGGCTACACCTTC. Residues: CSAVGSGYTF.

The V call is TRBV4-2, the J call TRBJ2-7, with no clear D. Deletions cut 4 bases from V and 4 bases from J, with 11 bases between. The CDR3 contains 13 residues. CDR1 and CDR2 (germline): LGHNA, YNFKEQ. CDR3 DNA sequence: TGTGCCAGCAGCCCGCTGGTTGAGTACGAGCAGTACTTC. Its protein is CASSPLVEYEQYF.

The chain employs TRBV5-1 and TRBJ2-7; 11 bases align to TRBD2. The CDR3 sequence is 15 residues long. Looked up from germline, CDR1 is SGHRS and CDR2 is YFSETQ. J lost 2 bases, V lost 4 bases, and 5 bases had no gene match. CDR3 residues: CASSAGLAVTYEQYF. The CDR3 DNA reads as TGCGCCAGCAGCGCGGGACTAGCGGTGACCTACGAGCAGTACTTC.

The chain is built from TRBV7-9 and TRBJ1-1; no clear D gene. V was clipped by 10 bases and J by 2 bases, with 11 bases between them. This CDR3 has 12 residues. Germline CDR1 reads SEHNR; CDR2 reads FQNEAQ (reference sequence). The CDR3: CATRVLNTEAFF. CDR3 nucleotide sequence: TGTGCCACCCGGGTCCTTAACACTGAAGCTTTCTTT.

The chain uses TRBV25-1 and TRBJ2-1; D ambiguous. Looked up from germline, CDR1 is MGHDK and CDR2 is SYGVNS. Trimming shortened V by 3 bases and J by 3 bases, and 12 bases separated the two germline ends. This CDR3 is built from 15 residues. The CDR3 is CASSDQDLVYNEQFF. The CDR3 region has the DNA TGTGCCAGCAGTGATCAAGACCTTGTCTACAATGAGCAGTTCTTC.

The CDR3 reads CASSYSRLAPLDTQYF. The CDR3 DNA is TGTGCCAGCAGTTACTCGCGTCTAGCGCCCCTAGATACGCAGTATTTT. The chain uses TRBV6-5 and TRBJ2-3; the D gene is possibly TRBD2 (6 bases). This CDR3 spans 16 amino acids. Germline V lookup: CDR1 MNHEY, CDR2 SVGAGI. With 0 bases removed from V and 5 bases from J, the gap between germline ends came to 15 bases.

The CDR3 loop is CASRPTSPKNIQYF. The CDR3 DNA reads TGTGCAAGTCGCCCGACTAGTCCCAAAAACATTCAGTACTTC. This rearrangement joins TRBV12-2 to TRBJ2-4; TRBD2 was called by the table and not checked on the DNA. TRBV12-2 is recorded as a pseudogene. The CDR3 length is 14 residues.

V gene TRBV10-1 combines with J gene TRBJ2-5; the D is unclear. Germline values: CDR1 WNHNN, CDR2 SYGVQD (reference sequence). V lost 3 bases, J lost 2 bases, and 10 bases lay in between. The CDR3 extends over 14 amino acids. The CDR3 region is CASSDPGRQETQYF. The CDR3 coding sequence is TGCGCCAGCAGTGACCCTGGACGTCAAGAGACCCAGTACTTC.

As for this clone: Other DNA sequences in this sample translate to the same CDR3. The V gene is TRBV6-5, the J gene TRBJ2-7; a possible D gene is TRBD2 (5 bases). The CDR3 is made up of 14 amino acids. V was trimmed by 0 bases and J by 4 bases, leaving 10 bases between them. Germline V gene data show CDR1 as MNHEY and CDR2 as SVGAGI. The CDR3 DNA is TGTGCCAGCAGTTACTCCGGCGGGTCTTACGAGCAGTACTTC. It translates to CASSYSGGSYEQYF.